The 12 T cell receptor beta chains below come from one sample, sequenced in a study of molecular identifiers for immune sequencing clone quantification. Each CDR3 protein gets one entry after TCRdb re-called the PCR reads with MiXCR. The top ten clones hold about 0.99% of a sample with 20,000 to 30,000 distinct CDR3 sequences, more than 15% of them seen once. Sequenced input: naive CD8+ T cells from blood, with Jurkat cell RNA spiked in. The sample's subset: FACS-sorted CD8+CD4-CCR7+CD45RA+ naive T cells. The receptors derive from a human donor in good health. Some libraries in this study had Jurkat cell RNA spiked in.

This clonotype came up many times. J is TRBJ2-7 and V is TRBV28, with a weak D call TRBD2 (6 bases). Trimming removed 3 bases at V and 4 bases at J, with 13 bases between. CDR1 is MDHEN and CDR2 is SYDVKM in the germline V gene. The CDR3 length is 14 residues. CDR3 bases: TGTGCCAGCAGTTTCCCCGGGACTGGATACGAGCAGTACTTC. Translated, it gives CASSFPGTGYEQYF.

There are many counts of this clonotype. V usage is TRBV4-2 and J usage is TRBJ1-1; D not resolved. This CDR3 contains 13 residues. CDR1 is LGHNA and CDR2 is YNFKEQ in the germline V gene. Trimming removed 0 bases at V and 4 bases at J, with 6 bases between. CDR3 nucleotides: TGTGCCAGCAGCCAAGAAGATTCCACTGAAGCTTTCTTT. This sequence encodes CASSQEDSTEAFF.

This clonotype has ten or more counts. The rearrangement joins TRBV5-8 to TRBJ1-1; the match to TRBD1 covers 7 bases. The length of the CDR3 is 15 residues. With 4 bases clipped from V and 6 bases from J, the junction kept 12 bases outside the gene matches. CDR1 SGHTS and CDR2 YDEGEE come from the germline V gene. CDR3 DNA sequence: TGTGCCAGCAGCCCGGAGACAGGGTTTGTCTCTGAAGCTTTCTTT. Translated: CASSPETGFVSEAFF.

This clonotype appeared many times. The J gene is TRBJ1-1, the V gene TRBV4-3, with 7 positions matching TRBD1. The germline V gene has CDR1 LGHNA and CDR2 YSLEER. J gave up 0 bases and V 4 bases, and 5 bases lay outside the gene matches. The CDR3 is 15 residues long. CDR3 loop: CASSPGTALNTEAFF. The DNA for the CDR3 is TGCGCCAGCAGCCCAGGGACAGCCTTGAACACTGAAGCTTTCTTT.

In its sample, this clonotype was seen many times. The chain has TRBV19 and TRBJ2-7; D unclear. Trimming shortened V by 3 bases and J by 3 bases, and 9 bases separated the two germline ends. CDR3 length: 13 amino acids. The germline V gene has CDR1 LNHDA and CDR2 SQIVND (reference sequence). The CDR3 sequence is CASSMGPNYEQYF. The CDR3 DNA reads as TGTGCCAGTAGTATGGGCCCGAACTACGAGCAGTACTTC. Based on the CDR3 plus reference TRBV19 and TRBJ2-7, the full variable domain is DGGITQSPKYLFRKEGQNVTLSCEQNLNHDAMYWYRQDPGQGLRLIYYSQIVNDFQKGDIAEGYSVSREKKESFPLTVTSAQKNPTAFYLCASSMGPNYEQYFGPGTRLTVT.

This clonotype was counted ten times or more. The CDR3 sequence is CASSLQLAGETQYF. Written as DNA, the CDR3 is TGTGCCAGCAGCCTACAACTTGCGGGGGAGACCCAGTACTTC. This chain connects TRBV5-6 to TRBJ2-5; D might be TRBD2 (6 bases). The CDR3 runs 14 residues. V gave up 4 bases and J gave up 5 bases, with 15 bases separating them. The V gene's germline CDR1 is SGHDT and CDR2 YYEEEE.

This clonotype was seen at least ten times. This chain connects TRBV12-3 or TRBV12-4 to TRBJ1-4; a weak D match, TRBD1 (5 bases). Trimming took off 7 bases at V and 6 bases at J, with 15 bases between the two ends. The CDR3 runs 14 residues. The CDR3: CASTLGAAHEKLFF. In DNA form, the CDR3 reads TGTGCCAGCACCCTAGGGGCGGCCCATGAAAAACTGTTTTTT.

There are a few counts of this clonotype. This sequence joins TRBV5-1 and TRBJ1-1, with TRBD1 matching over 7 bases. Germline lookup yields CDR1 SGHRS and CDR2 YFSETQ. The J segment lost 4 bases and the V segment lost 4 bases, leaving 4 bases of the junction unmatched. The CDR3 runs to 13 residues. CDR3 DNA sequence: TGCGCCAGCAGCCAGGGGGAGGGCACTGAAGCTTTCTTT. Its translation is CASSQGEGTEAFF. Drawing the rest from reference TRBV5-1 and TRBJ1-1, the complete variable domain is KAGVTQTPRYLIKTRGQQVTLSCSPISGHRSVSWYQQTPGQGLQFLFEYFSETQRNKGNFPGRFSGRQFSNSRSEMNVSTLELGDSALYLCASSQGEGTEAFFGQGTRLTVV.

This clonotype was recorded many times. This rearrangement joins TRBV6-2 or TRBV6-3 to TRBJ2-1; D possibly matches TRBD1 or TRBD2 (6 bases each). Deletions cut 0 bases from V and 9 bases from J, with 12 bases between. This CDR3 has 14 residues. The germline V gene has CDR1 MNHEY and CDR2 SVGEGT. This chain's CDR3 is CASSYSPSGAEQFF. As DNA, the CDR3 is TGTGCCAGCAGTTACTCCCCGTCGGGGGCTGAGCAGTTCTTC.

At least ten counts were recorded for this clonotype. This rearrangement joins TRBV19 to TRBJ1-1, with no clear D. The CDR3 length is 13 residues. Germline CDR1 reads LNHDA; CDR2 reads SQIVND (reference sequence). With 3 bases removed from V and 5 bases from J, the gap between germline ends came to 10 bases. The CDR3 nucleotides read TGTGCCAGTAGTATGGGTATTCGGACTGAAGCTTTCTTT. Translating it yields CASSMGIRTEAFF.

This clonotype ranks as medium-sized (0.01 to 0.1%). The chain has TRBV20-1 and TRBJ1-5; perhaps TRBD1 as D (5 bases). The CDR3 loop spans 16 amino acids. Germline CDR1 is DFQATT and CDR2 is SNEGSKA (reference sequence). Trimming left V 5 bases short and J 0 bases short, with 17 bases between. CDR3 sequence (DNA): TGCAGTGCTCGACAGTCAACGCTTTATAGCAATCAGCCCCAGCATTTT. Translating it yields CSARQSTLYSNQPQHF.

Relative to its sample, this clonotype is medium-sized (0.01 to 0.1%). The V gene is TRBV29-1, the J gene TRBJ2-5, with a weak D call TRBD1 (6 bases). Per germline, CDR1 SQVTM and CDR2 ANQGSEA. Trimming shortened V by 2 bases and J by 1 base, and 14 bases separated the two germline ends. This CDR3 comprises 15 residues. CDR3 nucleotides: TGCAGCGTTGAACCCTCTTGGGGGCCCCAAGAGACCCAGTACTTC. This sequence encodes CSVEPSWGPQETQYF.